A single sample is the source of the 8 T cell receptor beta chains below, sequenced in a study of regulatory T cells in long-lasting Graves disease. Specified time point: newly diagnosed GD, antithyroid drugs for less than 3 months. The TCR library was made from RNA that had been extracted from PBMCs in TRIzol. TCR beta libraries were built with iRepertoire HTBI primers and Arm-PCR of CDR3 regions. From the multiplex PCR reads, TCRdb called clonotypes with MiXCR, one entry per CDR3 protein. The table includes a few hundred thousand distinct CDR3 sequences, around 15% detected once. These data were also filed under a second study, of T cells in Graves' hyperthyroidism and ophthalmopathy.

Material: peripheral blood mononuclear cells (PBMCs), obtained at new diagnosis, from a patient treated with antithyroid drugs. Receptors originate from a woman aged 18-29 years with Graves disease.

This clonotype was observed many times. The chain links TRBV27 to TRBJ2-3, with 7 bases fitting TRBD1. This CDR3 is 15 amino acids long. V trimming: 3 bases; J trimming: 6 bases; junction bases outside the gene matches: 9. Germline lookup yields CDR1 MNHEY and CDR2 SMNVEV (reference sequence). The DNA of the CDR3 is TGTGCCAGCAGTTTTGTAGGGGGCGAACGGGATACGCAGTATTTT. This sequence encodes CASSFVGGERDTQYF.

In this sample, this clonotype turned up once. The chain is built from TRBV6-1 and TRBJ1-2, with a weak D call TRBD1 (6 bases). The germline V gene encodes CDR1 MNHNS and CDR2 SASEGT. V dropped 8 bases and J dropped 8 bases, with 18 bases sitting between them. The length of the CDR3 is 13 residues. CDR3 amino acids: CASGSGGGHGYTF. The CDR3 bases are TGTGCCAGCGGGAGTGGCGGGGGGCACGGCTACACCTTC.

The chain recombines TRBV19 with TRBJ2-2, with TRBD1 identical over 12 bases. CDR3 size: 17 residues. Trimming took 4 bases from V and 2 from J; bases not matched to a gene: 5. CDR1 and CDR2 from the germline V gene are LNHDA and SQIVND (reference sequence). The CDR3 nucleotides are TGTGCCAGTAGTAAGGTCGGGACAGGGGGCAACACCGGGGAGCTGTTTTTT. Translating gives CASSKVGTGGNTGELFF.

The rearrangement uses TRBV5-1 and TRBJ2-2; the D gene could be TRBD1 or TRBD2 (5 bases each). From germline, CDR1 is SGHRS and CDR2 YFSETQ. This CDR3 contains 15 residues. V lost 0 bases and J 4 bases, leaving 10 bases between the germline ends. The CDR3 here is CASSLEAGGTGELFF. CDR3 sequence (DNA): TGCGCCAGCAGCTTGGAGGCTGGGGGCACCGGGGAGCTGTTTTTT.

This clonotype appeared many times. The chain uses TRBV6-1 and TRBJ1-1; D is unresolved. Germline-derived CDR1 and CDR2 are MNHNS and SASEGT. The CDR3 has 17 amino acids. The CDR3 loop is CAVPQHERVMGNTEAFF. CDR3 nucleotide sequence: TGTGCTGTACCACAGCACGAAAGGGTTATGGGGAACACTGAAGCTTTCTTT.

This clonotype was seen just once. This chain connects TRBV18 to TRBJ2-1; D perhaps matches TRBD2 (5 bases). The ends were cut back, 3 bases at V and 0 bases at J, with 9 bases in the middle. Germline V gene sequence: CDR1 KGHSH, CDR2 LQKENI. The CDR3 has 15 amino acids. The DNA of the CDR3 is TGTGCCAGCTCACCCCCCGGACTCTCCTACAATGAGCAGTTCTTC. Translating gives CASSPPGLSYNEQFF.

This clonotype was picked up many times. The V gene is TRBV20-1, the J gene TRBJ2-3; TRBD2 matches at 8 bases. V lost 1 base to trimming and J lost 0 bases; unmatched junction nucleotides: 6. Germline V gene lookup returns CDR1 DFQATT and CDR2 SNEGSKA (reference sequence). There are 16 residues in the CDR3. The CDR3 loop reads CSARGAQRGSTDTQYF. The DNA for the CDR3 is TGCAGTGCTAGAGGCGCGCAGCGGGGGAGCACAGATACGCAGTATTTT.

At least ten counts were recorded for this clonotype. This chain uses TRBV30 with TRBJ1-6; maybe TRBD1 (6 bases). The ends were cut back, 0 bases at V and 10 bases at J, with 16 bases in the middle. Germline lookup yields CDR1 GTSNPN and CDR2 SVGIG (reference sequence). This CDR3 is built from 15 residues. The CDR3 DNA sequence: TGTGCCTGGAGTGTACAGGGTGTCGGCCGGTCACCCCTCCACTTT. Translating gives CAWSVQGVGRSPLHF.